This record concerns one T cell receptor beta chain sequence. As originally analysed: From reference gene primer amplification, estimates of nucleated cell counts were derived. Using immunoSEQ multiplex PCR, the repertoire was profiled, and TCRdb retains in-frame clones only, with some absent. D and trimming were read from the DNA, whereas the V and J calls and clone size are those reported in that table. The data show about 270,000 clones, around nine tenths seen once. Per germline, CDR1 LGHDT and CDR2 YNNKEL (reference sequence). Trimming stripped 3 bases from V and 4 bases from J, with 19 bases between. This CDR3 comprises 17 residues. The sample comes from a study of blood T cell repertoires in COVID-19. Study summary: COVID-19 samples from acute and convalescent phases originated in the United States, Italy and Spain. PBMCs, B-cell-depleted T cells, or T cells were the source of the cDNA or gDNA that made up the material.

The sequence derives from a man between 45 and 60 years old with acute or convalescent COVID-19. This sequence joins TRBV3-1 (or the pseudogene TRBV3-2) and TRBJ1-3, with D hard to call. The sample was peripheral blood. CDR3: CASSHPPGYNGGNTIYF. CDR3 bases: TGTGCCAGCAGCCACCCCCCGGGATACAACGGAGGAAACACCATATATTTT.